This T cell receptor beta chain appears in the sequencing data of a study of blood T cells in healthy people across ages. Overall study findings and caveats: Per million T cells, TCR beta diversity dropped roughly linearly as age increased.

Concerning this clonotype: As yet, its antigen is unknown.

V dropped 0 bases and J dropped 5; count of bases not matched to a gene: 12. Looked up from germline, CDR1 is SGDLS and CDR2 is YYNGEE. The length of the CDR3 is 17 residues. Each donor supplied approximately 10 milliliters of peripheral blood. Samples each yielded at least 6 micrograms of total RNA. Then a second PCR, running roughly 6 to 11 cycles, was carried out with a sample-barcoded 5' primer and a J-beta primer mix. TCRdb fed the 5' RACE reads into MiXCR, producing one record per CDR3 protein. Found here are about 750,000 distinct CDR3 sequences, around half of them singletons; the top ten hold roughly 40%.

Sequencing was performed on blood. This clonotype was obtained from a man aged 80 or over in good health. The chain employs TRBV9 and TRBJ2-5, with 8 bases identical to TRBD2. The CDR3 nucleotides are TGTGCCAGCAGCGTAGGCCGAAGCGGGAGAACTGGGGAGACCCAGTACTTC. Its protein is CASSVGRSGRTGETQYF.